Each of the 2 T cell receptor beta chains below was sequenced from the same sample in a study of blood T cell repertoires in COVID-19. Method: immunoSEQ multiplex PCR; TCRdb's copy keeps in-frame clones and lacks some. The table shows some 200,000 clones, with about 89% occurring only once. Sample: peripheral blood. The receptors come from a man aged 65-85 years with acute or convalescent COVID-19.

This clone has only a few counts. The chain has TRBV28 and TRBJ1-2, with D possibly TRBD1 on 5 matching bases. The CDR3 is 13 amino acids. From germline, CDR1 is MDHEN and CDR2 SYDVKM. V shed 6 bases and J shed 4 bases, with 12 bases lying between them. CDR3 nucleotide sequence: TGTGCCAGCAGCCCAGGGAAGGCCTATGGCTACACCTTC. This translates into CASSPGKAYGYTF.

The chain joins TRBV13 to TRBJ2-7; perhaps TRBD1 as D (6 bases). CDR1 is PRHDT, CDR2 FYEKMQ, per germline (reference sequence). This CDR3 contains 15 residues. Deletions cut 3 bases from V and 0 bases from J, with 12 bases between. The CDR3, as DNA: TGTGCCAGCAGCTTTTCAGGGGCGTACTCCTACGAGCAGTACTTC. This gives the protein CASSFSGAYSYEQYF.